Listed here are 8 T cell receptor beta chains from one sample, sequenced in a study of T cells in narcolepsy. Only in-frame clones appear in the TCRdb table, and some are missing; sequencing was by immunoSEQ multiplex PCR. There are around 42,000 clones in the sample; about 91% occur only once, and 1% to 1.5% lies in the top ten. Sequenced: CD45RA- memory CD4+ T cells from PBMCs. The receptors come from a human donor with narcolepsy.

Points on this clone: The sample has other DNA sequences that encode this CDR3 too. This rearrangement joins TRBV19 to TRBJ1-5; the D gene is possibly TRBD1 (6 bases). Germline-derived CDR1 and CDR2 are LNHDA and SQIVND (reference sequence). The CDR3 spans 15 residues. V dropped 6 bases and J dropped 3 bases, with 15 bases sitting between them. This CDR3 is CASSPLDSSNQPQHF. CDR3 DNA sequence: TGTGCCAGTAGCCCGCTGGACAGCTCCAATCAGCCCCAGCATTTT.

The rearrangement uses TRBV19 and TRBJ2-7, with no clear D. V was trimmed by 3 bases and J by 2 bases, leaving 11 bases between them. In germline, CDR1 is LNHDA, CDR2 SQIVND (reference sequence). CDR3 length: 14 residues. The CDR3 here is CASSIEGYPYEQYF. The CDR3, as DNA: TGTGCCAGTAGTATCGAAGGGTACCCCTACGAGCAGTACTTC.

The genes are TRBV4-1 and TRBJ2-1; perhaps TRBD2 as D (5 bases). This CDR3 is built from 17 residues. The V and J ends lost 1 base and 1 base respectively, with 14 bases between them. The germline gives CDR1 MGHRA, CDR2 YSYEKL. Here the CDR3 reads CASSQVLATASYNEQFF. The CDR3 nucleotides read TGCGCCAGCAGCCAAGTTCTAGCTACAGCATCCTACAATGAGCAGTTCTTC.

The chain couples TRBV11-2 to TRBJ1-2; D gene uncertain. The CDR3 length is 11 residues. CDR1 SGHAT and CDR2 FQNNGV come from the germline V gene. Deletions cut 8 bases from V and 4 bases from J, with 8 bases between. CDR3 region: CASSDGYGYTF. CDR3 sequence (DNA): TGTGCCAGCTCCGACGGCTATGGCTACACCTTC.

This chain's CDR3 is CASTTFLGGLNQPQHF. The CDR3 DNA sequence: TGTGCCAGCACCACTTTCTTAGGGGGCCTGAATCAGCCCCAGCATTTT. The chain employs TRBV27 and TRBJ1-5; 7 nucleotides line up with TRBD1. The V gene's germline CDR1 is MNHEY and CDR2 SMNVEV (reference sequence). J lost 4 bases, V lost 7 bases, and 13 bases had no gene match. This CDR3 contains 16 residues.

Written as DNA, the CDR3 is TGTGCCAGCAGCTTCGGGGCAGGGGGAAACTATGGCTACACCTTC. Its translation: CASSFGAGGNYGYTF. V and J are TRBV5-4 and TRBJ1-2, with TRBD1 identical over 7 bases. Germline CDR1 and CDR2: SGHNT and YYREEE (reference sequence). The CDR3 runs to 15 residues. J gave up 2 bases and V 2 bases, and 6 bases lay outside the gene matches.

In its sample, this clone was seen once. This chain uses TRBV4-3 with TRBJ1-1, with TRBD1 matching over 10 bases. Trimming took 4 bases from V and 7 from J; bases not matched to a gene: 6. The CDR3 covers 14 residues. Germline CDR1 is LGHNA and CDR2 is YSLEER. The CDR3 sequence: CASSLRQGASEAFF. DNA for the CDR3: TGCGCCAGCAGCCTTAGACAGGGGGCAAGTGAAGCTTTCTTT.

This clone was counted a few times. The gene calls are TRBV14 and TRBJ2-7; D is undetermined. Germline CDR1 reads SGHDN; CDR2 reads FVKESK. The ends were cut back, 0 bases at V and 0 bases at J, with 9 bases in the middle. This CDR3 has 15 residues. CDR3 sequence reads: CASSQDDGHSYEQYF. CDR3 DNA: TGTGCCAGCAGCCAAGATGACGGTCACTCCTACGAGCAGTACTTC.